These 6 T cell receptor beta chains were sequenced from one sample in a study of T cells after yellow fever vaccination. In TCRdb, the 5' RACE reads were re-called with MiXCR into one record per CDR3 protein. The data hold around 230,000 distinct CDR3 sequences, with 6% to 8% observed a single time. This specimen consisted of CD4+ T cells sorted from PBMCs, obtained on the day of the yellow fever booster vaccination. The receptors here all came from a man aged 25-40 years who received the YFV17D yellow fever vaccine.

The chain employs TRBV12-3 or TRBV12-4 and TRBJ2-3; possible D gene TRBD1, 6 bases. This CDR3 has 15 residues. The V gene lost 5 bases and the J gene lost 2 bases, with 14 bases spanning the gap. Here the CDR3 reads CASSPKGDHTDTQYF. Here the CDR3 DNA reads TGTGCCAGCAGTCCCAAGGGGGACCACACAGATACGCAGTATTTT.

About this clonotype itself: Possible read error: a much larger clone is one base away. The genes are TRBV5-1 and TRBJ2-5, with 8 positions matching TRBD2. Trimming removed 6 bases from V and 4 bases from J; junction bases left unmatched: 20. Germline lookup yields CDR1 SGHRS and CDR2 YFSETQ. The CDR3 consists of 18 residues. The CDR3 region is CASTSGSRLAGGLETQYF. The CDR3 DNA sequence: TGCGCCAGCACCTCAGGCAGCCGACTGGCGGGAGGACTAGAGACCCAGTACTTC.

This clonotype has at least ten counts. In DNA, the CDR3 is TGTGCCAGCAGCCACAGGGGGATCCAAGAGACCCAGTACTTC. Translating it yields CASSHRGIQETQYF. The genes are TRBV12-3 or TRBV12-4 and TRBJ2-5; 8 nucleotides line up with TRBD1. The V segment lost 6 bases and the J segment 1 base; nucleotides outside the gene matches: 4. The CDR3 is 14 residues long.

A word on this clonotype: This could be a read error, since a much larger clone is one nucleotide away. The chain recombines TRBV20-1 with TRBJ2-3; D is possibly TRBD2 (5 bases). Germline-derived CDR1 and CDR2 are DFQATT and SNEGSKA (reference sequence). This CDR3 region has 14 residues. The V end was cut by 5 bases, the J end by 3 bases, with 15 bases between. In DNA form, the CDR3 reads TGCAGTGCTCCTAGACCAGCGGCTACAGATACGCAGTATTTT. This gives the protein CSAPRPAATDTQYF.

This clonotype has a handful of counts. The V gene is TRBV7-2, the J gene TRBJ2-1; the match to TRBD2 covers 8 bases. CDR3 length: 15 amino acids. Trimming removed 5 bases from V and 6 bases from J; junction bases left unmatched: 9. Germline assignment: CDR1 SGHTA and CDR2 FQGNSA. The CDR3 protein is CASSPQRENFNEQFF. The CDR3 coding sequence is TGTGCCAGCAGCCCTCAGCGGGAGAACTTCAATGAGCAGTTCTTC.

At least ten counts were recorded for this clonotype. V and J are TRBV5-1 and TRBJ2-7; the D is unclear. Deletions cut 2 bases from V and 3 bases from J, with 12 bases between. Per the germline V gene, CDR1 is SGHRS and CDR2 is YFSETQ. This CDR3 region has 14 residues. In DNA form, the CDR3 reads TGCGCCAGCAGCTTTGGCAATAGAAACTACGAGCAGTACTTC. Its protein product is CASSFGNRNYEQYF.